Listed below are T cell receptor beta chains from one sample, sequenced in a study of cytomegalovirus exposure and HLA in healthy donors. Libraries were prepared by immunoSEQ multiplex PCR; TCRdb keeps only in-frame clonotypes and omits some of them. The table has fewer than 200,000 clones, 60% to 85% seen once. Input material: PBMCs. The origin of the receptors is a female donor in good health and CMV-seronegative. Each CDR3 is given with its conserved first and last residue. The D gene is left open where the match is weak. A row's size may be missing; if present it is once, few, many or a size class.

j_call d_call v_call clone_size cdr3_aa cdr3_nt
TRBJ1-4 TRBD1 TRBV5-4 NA CASSSAMWGQEGKLFF TGTGCCAGCAGCTCTGCAATGTGGGGACAGGAGGGCAAACTGTTTTTT
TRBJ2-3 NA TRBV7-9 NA CASSLGWRGGSTDTQYF TGTGCCAGCAGCTTAGGATGGCGGGGTGGAAGCACAGATACGCAGTATTTT
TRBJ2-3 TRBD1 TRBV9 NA CASSETGTGEVHTQYF TGTGCCAGCAGCGAAACCGGGACAGGGGAGGTCCATACGCAGTATTTT
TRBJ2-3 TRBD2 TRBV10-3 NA CAISPSGRAPDTQYF TGTGCCATCAGTCCTAGCGGGAGGGCCCCAGATACGCAGTATTTT
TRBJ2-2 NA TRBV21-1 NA CASSRKSRKTRGDTGELFF TGTGCCAGCAGCAGAAAGTCCCGGAAGACTAGAGGGGACACCGGGGAGCTGTTTTTT
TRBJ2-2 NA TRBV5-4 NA CASSLERLSTGELFF TGTGCCAGCAGCTTGGAACGTCTTAGCACCGGGGAGCTGTTTTTT
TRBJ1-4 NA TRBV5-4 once CASSLSGGTNEKLFF TGTGCCAGCAGCTTGAGTGGCGGCACTAATGAAAAACTGTTTTTT
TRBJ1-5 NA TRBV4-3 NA CASSQLQRRTSSNQPQHF TGCGCCAGCAGCCAACTGCAGAGGCGTACCTCTAGCAATCAGCCCCAGCATTTT
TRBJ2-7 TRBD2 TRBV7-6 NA CASSPLREDEQYF TGTGCCAGCAGCCCGTTGCGGGAGGACGAGCAGTACTTC
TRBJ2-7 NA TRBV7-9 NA CASSRVPYEQYF TGTGCCAGCAGCCGAGTCCCATACGAGCAGTACTTC
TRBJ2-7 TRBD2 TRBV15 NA CATSIPGRAEQYF TGTGCCACCAGCATCCCCGGGAGGGCCGAGCAGTACTTC
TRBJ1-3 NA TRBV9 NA CASTLSGNTIYF TGTGCCAGCACCCTCTCTGGAAACACCATATATTTT
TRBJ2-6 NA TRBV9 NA CASSLSANVLTF TGTGCCAGCAGCCTAAGTGCCAACGTCCTGACTTTC
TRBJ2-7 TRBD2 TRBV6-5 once CASSLSGRQYF TGTGCCAGCAGTTTGAGCGGGAGGCAGTACTTC
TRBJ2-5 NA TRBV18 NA CASSPYREGQETQYF TGTGCCAGCTCACCTTACAGGGAGGGCCAAGAGACCCAGTACTTC
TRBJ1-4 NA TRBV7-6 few CASSLRSHIGEKLFF TGTGCCAGCAGCTTACGGTCGCATATTGGTGAAAAACTGTTTTTT
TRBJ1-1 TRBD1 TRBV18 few CASSLGQAFEAFF TGTGCCAGCTCACTCGGACAGGCTTTTGAAGCTTTCTTT
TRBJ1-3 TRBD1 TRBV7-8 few CASSHYLDRVGNTIYF TGTGCCAGCAGTCACTACCTGGACAGGGTTGGAAACACCATATATTTT
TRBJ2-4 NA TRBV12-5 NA CASGLGESTKNIQYF TGTGCTAGTGGTTTGGGGGAGTCGACCAAAAACATTCAGTACTTC
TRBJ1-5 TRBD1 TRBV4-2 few CASSPGTGPQPQHF TGTGCCAGCAGCCCAGGGACAGGTCCCCAGCCCCAGCATTTT
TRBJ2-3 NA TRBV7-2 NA CASSLVTNTDTQYF TGTGCCAGCAGCTTAGTTACAAACACAGATACGCAGTATTTT
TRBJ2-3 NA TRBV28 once CASSDAGRTDTQYF TGTGCCAGCAGTGACGCGGGGAGGACAGATACGCAGTATTTT
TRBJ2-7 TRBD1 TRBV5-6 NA CASSYWGQGVSYEQYF TGTGCCAGCAGCTATTGGGGACAGGGGGTTAGTTACGAGCAGTACTTC
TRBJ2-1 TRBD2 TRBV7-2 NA CASSLALSGRAYMEFF TGTGCCAGCAGCTTAGCGCTCAGCGGGAGGGCCTATATGGAGTTCTTC
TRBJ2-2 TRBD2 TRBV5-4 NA CASSLGLASNMGELFF TGTGCCAGCAGCTTGGGACTAGCGTCCAACATGGGGGAGCTGTTTTTT
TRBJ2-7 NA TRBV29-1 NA CSVGGGPTFGEQYF TGCAGCGTTGGAGGGGGTCCAACGTTTGGCGAGCAGTACTTC
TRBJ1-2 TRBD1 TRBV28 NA CASRRAGGALYGYTF TGTGCCAGCAGGAGGGCAGGGGGCGCCCTTTATGGCTACACCTTC